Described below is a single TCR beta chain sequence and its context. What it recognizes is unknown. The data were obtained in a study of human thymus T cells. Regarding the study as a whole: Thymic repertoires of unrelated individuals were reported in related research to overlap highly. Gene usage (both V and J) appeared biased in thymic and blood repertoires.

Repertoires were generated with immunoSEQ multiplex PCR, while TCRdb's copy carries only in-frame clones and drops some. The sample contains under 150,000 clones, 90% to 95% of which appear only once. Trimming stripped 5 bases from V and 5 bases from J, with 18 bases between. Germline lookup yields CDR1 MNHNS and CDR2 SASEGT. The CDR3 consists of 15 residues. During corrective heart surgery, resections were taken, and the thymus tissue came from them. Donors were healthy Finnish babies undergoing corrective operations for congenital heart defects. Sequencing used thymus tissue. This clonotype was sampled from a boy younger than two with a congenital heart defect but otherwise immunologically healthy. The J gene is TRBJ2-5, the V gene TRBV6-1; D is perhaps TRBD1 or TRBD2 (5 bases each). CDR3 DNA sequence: TGTGCCAGCAGTCCTCTGGGGGTCATTAGGGAGACCCAGTACTTC. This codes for CASSPLGVIRETQYF.